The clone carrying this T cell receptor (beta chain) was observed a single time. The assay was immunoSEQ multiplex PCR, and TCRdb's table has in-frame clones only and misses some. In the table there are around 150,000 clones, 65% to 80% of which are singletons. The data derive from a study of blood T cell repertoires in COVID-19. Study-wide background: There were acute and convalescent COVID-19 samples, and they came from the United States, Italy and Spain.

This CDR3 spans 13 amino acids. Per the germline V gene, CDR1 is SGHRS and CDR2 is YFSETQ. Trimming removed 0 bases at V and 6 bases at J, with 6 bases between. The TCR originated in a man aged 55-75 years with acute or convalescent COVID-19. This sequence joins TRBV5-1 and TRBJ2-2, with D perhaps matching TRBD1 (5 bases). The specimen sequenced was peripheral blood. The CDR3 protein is CASSLEGPGELFF. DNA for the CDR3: TGCGCCAGCAGCTTGGAGGGGCCCGGGGAGCTGTTTTTT.